This TCR beta chain is drawn from a study of shared clonotypes between healthy human individuals. Libraries were prepared by immunoSEQ multiplex PCR; TCRdb keeps only in-frame clonotypes and omits some of them. The table includes roughly 550,000 clones, 95% to 96% detected once. The germline CDR1 and CDR2 sequences are SQVTM and ANQGSEA. V lost 4 bases and J lost 3, with 10 bases in between. This CDR3 region has 13 residues. CD45RO-negative, CCR7-selected cells formed the naive CD8 fraction, which excluded terminally differentiated effector memory CD45RA+ cells. V is TRBV29-1 and J is TRBJ2-1; D possibly corresponds to TRBD2 (6 bases). Sequences were obtained from naive CD8+ T cells sorted from blood. The sequence was collected from a woman younger than 45 in good health. CDR3 amino acids: CSVVGSVYNEQFF. DNA of the CDR3: TGCAGCGTTGTCGGGAGTGTCTACAATGAGCAGTTCTTC.